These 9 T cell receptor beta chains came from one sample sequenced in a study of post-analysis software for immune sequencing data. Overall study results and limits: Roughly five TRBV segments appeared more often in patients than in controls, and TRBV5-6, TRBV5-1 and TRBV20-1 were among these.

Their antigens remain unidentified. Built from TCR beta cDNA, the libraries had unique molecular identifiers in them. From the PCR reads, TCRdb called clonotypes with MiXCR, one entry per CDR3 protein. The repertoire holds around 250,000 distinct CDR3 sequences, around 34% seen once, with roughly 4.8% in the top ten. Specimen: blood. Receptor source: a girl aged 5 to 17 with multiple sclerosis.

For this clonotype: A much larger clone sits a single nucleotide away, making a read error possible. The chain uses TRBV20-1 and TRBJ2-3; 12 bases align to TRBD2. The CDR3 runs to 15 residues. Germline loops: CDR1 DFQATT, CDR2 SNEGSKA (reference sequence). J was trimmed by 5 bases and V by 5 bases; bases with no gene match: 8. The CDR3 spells CSALLAGGTLDTQYF. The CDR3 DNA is TGCAGTGCTTTGCTAGCGGGGGGGACCCTAGATACGCAGTATTTT.

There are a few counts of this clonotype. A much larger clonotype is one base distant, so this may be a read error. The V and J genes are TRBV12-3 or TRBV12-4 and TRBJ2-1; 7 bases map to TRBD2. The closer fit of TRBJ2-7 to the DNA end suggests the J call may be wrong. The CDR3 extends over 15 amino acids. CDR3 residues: CASSGLSSGYNEQYF. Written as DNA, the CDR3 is TGTGCCAGCAGCGGCTTGAGTAGCGGGTACAATGAGCAGTACTTC.

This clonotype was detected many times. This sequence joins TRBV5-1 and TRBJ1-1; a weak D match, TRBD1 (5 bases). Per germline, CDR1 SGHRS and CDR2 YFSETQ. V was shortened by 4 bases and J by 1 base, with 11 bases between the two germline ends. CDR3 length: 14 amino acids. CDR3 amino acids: CASSPGLTNTEAFF. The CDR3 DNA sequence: TGCGCCAGCAGCCCGGGACTCACGAACACTGAAGCTTTCTTT.

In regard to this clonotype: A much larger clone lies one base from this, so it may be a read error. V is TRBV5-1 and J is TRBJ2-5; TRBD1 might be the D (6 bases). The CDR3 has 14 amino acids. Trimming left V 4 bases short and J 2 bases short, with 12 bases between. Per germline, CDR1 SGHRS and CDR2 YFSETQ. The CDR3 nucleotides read TGCGCCAGCAGCGCCTCAGGGGTGCAAGAGACCCAGTACTTC. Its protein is CASSASGVQETQYF. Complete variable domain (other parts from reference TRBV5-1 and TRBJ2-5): KAGVTQTPRYLIKTRGQQVTLSCSPISGHRSVSWYQQTPGQGLQFLFEYFSETQRNKGNFPGRFSGRQFSNSRSEMNVSTLELGDSALYLCASSASGVQETQYFGPGTRLLVL.

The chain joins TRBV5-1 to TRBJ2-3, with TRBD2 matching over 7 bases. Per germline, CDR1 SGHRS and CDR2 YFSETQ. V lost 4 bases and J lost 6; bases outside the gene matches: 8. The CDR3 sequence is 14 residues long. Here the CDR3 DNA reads TGCGCCAGCAGCCCAGGACTAGTGGAGGATACGCAGTATTTT. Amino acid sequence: CASSPGLVEDTQYF.

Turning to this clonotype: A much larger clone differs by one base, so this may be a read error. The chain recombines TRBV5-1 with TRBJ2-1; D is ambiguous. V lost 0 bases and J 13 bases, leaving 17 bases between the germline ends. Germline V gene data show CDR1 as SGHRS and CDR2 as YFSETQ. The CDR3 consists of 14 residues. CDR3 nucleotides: TGCGCCAGCAGCTTGGACATCCTTGTAGAGACCCAGTTCTTC. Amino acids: CASSLDILVETQFF.

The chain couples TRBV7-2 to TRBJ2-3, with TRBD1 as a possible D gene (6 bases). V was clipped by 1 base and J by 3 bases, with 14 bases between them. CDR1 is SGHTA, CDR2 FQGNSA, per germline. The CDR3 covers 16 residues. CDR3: CASSLGAGVRTDTQYF. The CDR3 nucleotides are TGTGCCAGCAGCTTAGGGGCAGGGGTACGGACAGATACGCAGTATTTT.

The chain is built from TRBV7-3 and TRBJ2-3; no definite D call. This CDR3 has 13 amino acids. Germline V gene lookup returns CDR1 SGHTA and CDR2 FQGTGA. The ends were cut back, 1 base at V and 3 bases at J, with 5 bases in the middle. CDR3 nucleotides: TGTGCCAGCAGCTTAAGCGTGACAGATACGCAGTATTTT. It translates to CASSLSVTDTQYF.

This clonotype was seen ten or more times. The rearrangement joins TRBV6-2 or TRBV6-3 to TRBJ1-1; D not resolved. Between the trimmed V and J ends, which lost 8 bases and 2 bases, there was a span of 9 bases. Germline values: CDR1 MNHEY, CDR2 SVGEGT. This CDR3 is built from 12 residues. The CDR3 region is CASCSVNTEAFF. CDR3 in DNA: TGTGCCAGCTGCTCTGTAAACACTGAAGCTTTCTTT.